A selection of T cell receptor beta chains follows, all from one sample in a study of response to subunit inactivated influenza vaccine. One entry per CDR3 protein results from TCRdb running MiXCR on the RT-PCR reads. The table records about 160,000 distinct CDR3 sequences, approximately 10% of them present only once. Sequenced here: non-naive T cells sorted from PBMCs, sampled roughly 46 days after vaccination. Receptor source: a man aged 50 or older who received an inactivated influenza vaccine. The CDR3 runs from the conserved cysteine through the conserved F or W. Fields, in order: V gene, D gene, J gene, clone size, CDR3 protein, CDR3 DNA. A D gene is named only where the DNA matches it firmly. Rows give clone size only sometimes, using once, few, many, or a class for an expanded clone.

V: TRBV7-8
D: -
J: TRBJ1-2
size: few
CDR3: CASSFPGRVGGYTF
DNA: TGTGCCAGCAGCTTCCCGGGACGGGTCGGGGGCTACACCTTC

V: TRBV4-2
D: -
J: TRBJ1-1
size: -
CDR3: CASSQDIMNTEAFF
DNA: TGTGCCAGCAGCCAAGACATCATGAACACTGAAGCTTTCTTT

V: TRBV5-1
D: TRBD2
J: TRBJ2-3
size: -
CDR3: CASSLLTSGGITDTQYF
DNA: TGCGCCAGCAGCTTGCTCACTAGCGGGGGGATCACAGATACGCAGTATTTT

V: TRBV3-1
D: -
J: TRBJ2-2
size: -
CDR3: CASSPPRQGRTGELFF
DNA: TGTGCCAGCAGCCCCCCCCGGCAGGGTCGGACCGGGGAGCTGTTTTTT

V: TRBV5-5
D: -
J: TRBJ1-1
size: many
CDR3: CASSLEVGEAFF
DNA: TGTGCCAGCAGCTTGGAGGTAGGGGAAGCTTTCTTT

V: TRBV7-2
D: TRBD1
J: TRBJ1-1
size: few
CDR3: CASSLVLGQGRVFF
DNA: TGTGCCAGCAGCTTAGTCCTGGGACAGGGGCGGGTTTTCTTT

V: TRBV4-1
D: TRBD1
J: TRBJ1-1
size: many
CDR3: CASSQERGLRSEAFF
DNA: TGCGCCAGCAGCCAAGAAAGGGGGCTTCGTTCTGAAGCTTTCTTT

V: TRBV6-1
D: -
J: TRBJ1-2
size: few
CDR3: CASSEVGQYGYTF
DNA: TGTGCCAGCAGTGAAGTGGGACAATATGGCTACACCTTC

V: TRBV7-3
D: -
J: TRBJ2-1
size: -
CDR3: CASSLTSNSYNEQFF
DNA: TGTGCCAGCAGCCTGACATCAAATTCCTACAATGAGCAGTTCTTC

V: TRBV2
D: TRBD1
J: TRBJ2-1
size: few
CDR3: CASSRPGQGFYEQFF
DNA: TGTGCCAGCAGCAGACCGGGACAGGGATTCTATGAGCAGTTCTTC

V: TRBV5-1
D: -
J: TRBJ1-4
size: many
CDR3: CASSLGGQLNEKLFF
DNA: TGCGCCAGCAGCCTGGGAGGGCAGCTTAATGAAAAACTGTTTTTT

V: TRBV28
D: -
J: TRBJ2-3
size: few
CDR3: CASIFPGAPPDTQYF
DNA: TGTGCCAGCATTTTTCCGGGAGCTCCACCAGATACGCAGTATTTT

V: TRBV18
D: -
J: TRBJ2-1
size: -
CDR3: CASSPGGTVYNEQFF
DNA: TGTGCCAGCTCACCCGGAGGGACAGTCTACAATGAGCAGTTCTTC

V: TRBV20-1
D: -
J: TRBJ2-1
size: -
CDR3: CSASQRERYNEQFF
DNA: TGCAGTGCTAGTCAACGGGAGCGATACAATGAGCAGTTCTTC

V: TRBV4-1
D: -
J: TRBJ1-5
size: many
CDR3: CASSQDGGLPQHF
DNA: TGCGCCAGCAGCCAAGATGGAGGGCTGCCCCAGCATTTT

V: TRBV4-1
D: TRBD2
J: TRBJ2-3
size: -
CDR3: CASSFRAGGPLSTDTQYF
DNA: TGCGCCAGCTCCTTTAGGGCGGGGGGGCCGCTCAGCACAGATACGCAGTATTTT

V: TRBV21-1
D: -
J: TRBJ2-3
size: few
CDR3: CASSERAVGLAGENTDTQYF
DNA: TGTGCCAGCAGCGAAAGGGCGGTGGGACTAGCGGGGGAGAACACAGATACGCAGTATTTT

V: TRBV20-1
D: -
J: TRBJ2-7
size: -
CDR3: CSAIHGPGYEQYF
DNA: TGCAGTGCTATTCACGGGCCGGGGTACGAGCAGTACTTC

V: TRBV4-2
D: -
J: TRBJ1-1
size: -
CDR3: CASSHPPQAGHTEAFF
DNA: TGTGCCAGCAGCCATCCTCCACAGGCAGGACACACTGAAGCTTTCTTT

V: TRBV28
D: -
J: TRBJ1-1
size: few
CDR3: CASSLDSLTEAFF
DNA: TGTGCCAGCAGTTTAGACAGTCTTACCGAAGCTTTCTTT

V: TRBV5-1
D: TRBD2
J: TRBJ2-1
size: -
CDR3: CASLPGGSEWGNEQFF
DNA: TGCGCCAGCTTGCCCGGGGGGTCGGAATGGGGCAATGAGCAGTTCTTC

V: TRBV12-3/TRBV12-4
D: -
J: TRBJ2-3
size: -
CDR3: CASSFNLADTQYF
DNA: TGTGCCAGCAGTTTTAACCTAGCAGATACGCAGTATTTT

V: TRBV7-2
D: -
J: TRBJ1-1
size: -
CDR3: CATEEYPNTEAFF
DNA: TGTGCCACAGAGGAGTACCCGAACACTGAAGCTTTCTTT

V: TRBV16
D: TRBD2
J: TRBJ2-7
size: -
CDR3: CASSQWLAGAGESEQYF
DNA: TGTGCCAGCAGCCAATGGCTAGCGGGAGCCGGGGAATCCGAGCAGTACTTC

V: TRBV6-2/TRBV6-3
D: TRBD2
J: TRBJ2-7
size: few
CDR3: CASSRTSGSYEQYF
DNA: TGTGCCAGCAGCCGGACTAGCGGGAGCTACGAGCAGTACTTC

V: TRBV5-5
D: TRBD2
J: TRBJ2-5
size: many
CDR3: CASSYDLAGGLIQETQYF
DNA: TGTGCCAGCAGCTACGATCTAGCGGGGGGCCTAATACAAGAGACCCAGTACTTC

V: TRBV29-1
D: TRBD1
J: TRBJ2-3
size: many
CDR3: CSAGQGRTDTQYF
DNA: TGCAGCGCCGGACAGGGCCGTACAGATACGCAGTATTTT